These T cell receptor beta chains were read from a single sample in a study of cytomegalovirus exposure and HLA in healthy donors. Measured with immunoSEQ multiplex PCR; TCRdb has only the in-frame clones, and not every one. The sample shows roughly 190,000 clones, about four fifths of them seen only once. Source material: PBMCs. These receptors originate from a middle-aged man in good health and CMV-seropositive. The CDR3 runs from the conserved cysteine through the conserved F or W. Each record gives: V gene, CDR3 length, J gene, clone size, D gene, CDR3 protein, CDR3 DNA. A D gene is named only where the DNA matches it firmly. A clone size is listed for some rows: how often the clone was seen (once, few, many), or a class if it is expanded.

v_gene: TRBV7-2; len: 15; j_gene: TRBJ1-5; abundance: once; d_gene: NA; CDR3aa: CASSLGQGLNQPQHF; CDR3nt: TGTGCCAGCAGCTTAGGCCAGGGGCTAAATCAGCCCCAGCATTTT
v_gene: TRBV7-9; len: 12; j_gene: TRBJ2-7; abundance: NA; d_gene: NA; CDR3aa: CASSTQRGEQYF; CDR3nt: TGTGCCAGCAGCACCCAACGGGGCGAGCAGTACTTC
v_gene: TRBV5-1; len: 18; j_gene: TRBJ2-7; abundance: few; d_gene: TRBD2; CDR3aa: CASSLSPSGTPTRDEQYF; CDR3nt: TGCGCCAGCAGCTTGAGCCCTAGCGGGACCCCCACTCGCGACGAGCAGTACTTC
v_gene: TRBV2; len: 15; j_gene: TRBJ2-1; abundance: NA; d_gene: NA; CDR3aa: CASSEFDSGTNEQFF; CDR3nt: TGTGCCAGCAGTGAGTTCGATAGCGGTACCAATGAGCAGTTCTTC
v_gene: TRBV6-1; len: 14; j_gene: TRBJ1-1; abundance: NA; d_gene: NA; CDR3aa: CASSENSLNTEAFF; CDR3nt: TGTGCCAGCAGTGAAAACAGCTTGAACACTGAAGCTTTCTTT
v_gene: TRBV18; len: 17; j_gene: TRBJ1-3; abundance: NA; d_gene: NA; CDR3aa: CASSLDGHRDPGNTIYF; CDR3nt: TGTGCCAGCTCACTAGACGGACACAGAGACCCTGGAAACACCATATATTTT
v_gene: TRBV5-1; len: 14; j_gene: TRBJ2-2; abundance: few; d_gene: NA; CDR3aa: CASSLDGRPGELFF; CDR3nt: TGCGCCAGCAGCCTGGATGGGCGACCCGGGGAGCTGTTTTTT
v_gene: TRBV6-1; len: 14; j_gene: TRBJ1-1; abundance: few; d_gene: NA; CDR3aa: CASSDPGQNTEAFF; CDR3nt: TGTGCCAGCAGTGACCCGGGACAGAACACTGAAGCTTTCTTT
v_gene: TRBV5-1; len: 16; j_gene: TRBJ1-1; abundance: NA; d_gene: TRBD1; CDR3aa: CASSLNLGQGNTEAFF; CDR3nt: TGCGCCAGCAGCTTAAACCTCGGACAGGGGAACACTGAAGCTTTCTTT
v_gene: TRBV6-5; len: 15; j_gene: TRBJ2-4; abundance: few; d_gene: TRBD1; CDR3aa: CASSYDRGSKNIQYF; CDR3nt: TGTGCCAGCAGTTACGACAGGGGGTCCAAAAACATTCAGTACTTC
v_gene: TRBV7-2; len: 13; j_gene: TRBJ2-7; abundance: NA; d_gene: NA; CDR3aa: CASSFNQGVEQYF; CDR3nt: TGTGCCAGCAGCTTTAACCAGGGTGTGGAGCAGTACTTC
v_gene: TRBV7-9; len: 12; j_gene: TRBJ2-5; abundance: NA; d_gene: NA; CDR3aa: CASSWTEETQYF; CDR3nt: TGTGCCAGCAGCTGGACAGAAGAGACCCAGTACTTC
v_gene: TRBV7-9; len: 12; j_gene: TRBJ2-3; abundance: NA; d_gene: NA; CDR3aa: CASSFSSDTQYF; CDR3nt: TGTGCCAGCAGCTTCAGTTCTGATACGCAGTATTTT
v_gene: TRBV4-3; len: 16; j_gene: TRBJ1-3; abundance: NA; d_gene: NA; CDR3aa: CASSQDPPSSGNTIYF; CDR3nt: TGCGCCAGCAGCCAAGATCCACCCAGCTCTGGAAACACCATATATTTT
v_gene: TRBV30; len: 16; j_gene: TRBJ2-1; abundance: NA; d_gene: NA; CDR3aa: CAWSVSRAKARNEQFF; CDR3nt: TGTGCCTGGAGTGTCTCGCGGGCAAAGGCCAGGAATGAGCAGTTCTTC